The present T cell receptor (beta chain) was sequenced within a study of identical twins. Study results and limitations: Low generation-probability sequences were in excess among twin-shared out-of-frame alpha sequences. Models underestimated how often monozygotic twins shared out-of-frame TCR alpha. The study drew conclusions from cross-sectional statistical analysis, not from following the same donors. For zero-insertion analyses, partial confounding could come from invariant MAIT and iNKT cells.

Many counts were recorded for this clonotype. As yet, its antigen is unknown. V trimming: 4 bases; J trimming: 8 bases; junction bases outside the gene matches: 7. Germline V CDR1 and CDR2: SGHRS, YFSETQ. The CDR3 totals 14 residues. MiXCR was run by TCRdb on the 5' RACE reads, yielding one entry per CDR3 protein. The sample contains 500,000 or so distinct CDR3 sequences, approximately 22% of which appear only once. This sample also belongs to another study, concerning T cells expressing NK-cell markers.

The specimen sequenced was CD4+ T cells sorted from blood. V usage is TRBV5-1 and J usage is TRBJ2-1; TRBD2 matches at 9 bases. This sequence originates from a woman under 30 in good health. CDR3 in DNA: TGCGCCAGCAGCCGGGCGGGAGGGTTCGATGAGCAGTTCTTC. It yields the protein CASSRAGGFDEQFF. The complete variable domain, with remaining parts taken from reference TRBV5-1 and TRBJ2-1, reads KAGVTQTPRYLIKTRGQQVTLSCSPISGHRSVSWYQQTPGQGLQFLFEYFSETQRNKGNFPGRFSGRQFSNSRSEMNVSTLELGDSALYLCASSRAGGFDEQFFGPGTRLTVL.